The 20 T cell receptor beta chains listed next were all sequenced from one sample in a study of early T cells in non-severe SARS-CoV-2 infection. TCRdb redid the calling of the 5' RACE reads with MiXCR, one entry per CDR3 protein. Of 40,000 or so distinct CDR3 sequences in the sample, around 10% were seen once. The sequencing input was whole blood. All receptors derive from an adult who was a healthcare worker with PCR-confirmed SARS-CoV-2 infection or an uninfected control (not recorded which).

This clonotype was seen ten or more times. The chain joins TRBV20-1 to TRBJ2-2, with 14 bases matching TRBD2. Germline V CDR1 and CDR2: DFQATT, SNEGSKA (reference sequence). The J segment lost 6 bases and the V segment lost 5 bases, leaving 2 bases of the junction unmatched. This CDR3 has 14 amino acids. Written as DNA, the CDR3 is TGCAGTGCTTCGACTAGCGGGAGGGCCGGGGAGCTGTTTTTT. Its protein is CSASTSGRAGELFF.

There are many counts of this clonotype. The V call is TRBV4-3, the J call TRBJ1-1; D unclear. Germline-derived CDR1 and CDR2 are LGHNA and YSLEER. With 1 base removed from V and 7 bases from J, the gap between germline ends came to 10 bases. The CDR3 covers 13 residues. The CDR3 DNA follows: TGCGCCAGCAGCCAAGGAACCGGCTATGAAGCTTTCTTT. Translation gives CASSQGTGYEAFF.

Details on this clonotype: A clone one base away is much larger, so this may be a read error. The rearrangement joins TRBV5-1 to TRBJ1-1; D is unclear. V lost 0 bases to trimming and J lost 1 base, with 10 bases between them. This CDR3 has 15 residues. CDR1 is SGHRS, CDR2 YFSETQ, per germline. The CDR3 region is CASSLVRVENTEAFF. The DNA for the CDR3 is TGCGCCAGCAGCTTGGTCCGGGTAGAGAACACTGAAGCTTTCTTT.

This clonotype was found many times. The chain combines TRBV4-2 with TRBJ2-7; D not resolved. Germline V CDR1 and CDR2: LGHNA, YNFKEQ. This CDR3 is 13 amino acids long. V lost 0 bases and J 3 bases, leaving 6 bases between the germline ends. The CDR3 reads CASSQEVSYEQYF. CDR3 DNA: TGTGCCAGCAGCCAAGAAGTCAGCTACGAGCAGTACTTC.

This clonotype was picked up many times. V gene TRBV12-3 or TRBV12-4 combines with J gene TRBJ2-2, with 8 bases fitting TRBD1. CDR3 length: 15 amino acids. The V gene end was trimmed by 6 bases and the J gene end by 3 bases; junction bases not matched to a gene: 6. CDR3 bases: TGTGCCAGCAGGGCTGGACAGGGCTACACCGGGGAGCTGTTTTTT. It is translated as CASRAGQGYTGELFF.

This clonotype was detected only a few times. The rearrangement links TRBV29-1 to TRBJ1-2, with unresolved D. Germline V lookup: CDR1 SQVTM, CDR2 ANQGSEA. The CDR3 covers 13 residues. V was cut by 4 bases and J by 5 bases, with 14 bases left in between. The CDR3 is CSVAQAAVYGYTF. CDR3 nucleotides: TGCAGCGTTGCGCAGGCGGCAGTTTATGGCTACACCTTC.

The CDR3 DNA reads TGTGCCAGCAGCCTACGTGACGGCCCAGGGCCCCAGCATTTT. It yields the protein CASSLRDGPGPQHF. The chain joins TRBV7-2 to TRBJ1-5; D gene uncertain. The CDR3 consists of 14 residues. Trimming cost V 5 bases and J 9 bases, with 17 bases left between them. CDR1 SGHTA and CDR2 FQGNSA come from the germline V gene.

This clonotype was found a few times. The chain links TRBV30 to TRBJ2-2, with D possibly matching TRBD1 (5 bases). The V end was cut by 0 bases, the J end by 8 bases, with 10 bases between. In germline, CDR1 is GTSNPN, CDR2 SVGIG (reference sequence). This CDR3 has 13 residues. Here the CDR3 DNA reads TGTGCCTGGAGTGTATTGGCAGGGGGGGAGCTGTTTTTT. This encodes CAWSVLAGGELFF.

This clonotype has ten or more counts. Written as DNA, the CDR3 is TGTGCCAGCACCGACGAGGGGGGTCAGCCCCAGCATTTT. Translation gives CASTDEGGQPQHF. The chain links TRBV6-2 or TRBV6-3 to TRBJ1-5, with D possibly matching TRBD1 (6 bases). The germline V gene encodes CDR1 MNHEY and CDR2 SVGEGT. This CDR3 region has 13 residues. Trimming left V 7 bases short and J 6 bases short, with 13 bases between.

This clonotype was detected many times. The V and J genes are TRBV20-1 and TRBJ2-5; D unresolved. This CDR3 region has 12 residues. From germline, CDR1 is DFQATT and CDR2 SNEGSKA (reference sequence). V lost 2 bases and J lost 2, with 6 bases in between. The CDR3 loop is CSARTDQETQYF. In DNA, the CDR3 is TGCAGTGCTAGAACGGATCAAGAGACCCAGTACTTC.

This clonotype was counted a few times. This chain joins TRBV30 and TRBJ1-2; 8 bases fit TRBD1. Unmatched junction bases numbered 6, after V lost 3 bases and J lost 0 bases. Per the germline V gene, CDR1 is GTSNPN and CDR2 is SVGIG (reference sequence). CDR3 length: 15 amino acids. The DNA for the CDR3 is TGTGCCTGGAGGACCACAGGGGGGGCTAACTATGGCTACACCTTC. Translating it yields CAWRTTGGANYGYTF. The variable domain in full, completed from reference TRBV30 and TRBJ1-2, reads SQTIHQWPATLVQPVGSPLSLECTVEGTSNPNLYWYRQAAGRGLQLLFYSVGIGQISSEVPQNLSASRPQDRQFILSSKKLLLSDSGFYLCAWRTTGGANYGYTFGSGTRLTVV.

This clonotype was seen many times. J is TRBJ2-3 and V is TRBV20-1; D is ambiguous. CDR1 is DFQATT and CDR2 is SNEGSKA in the germline V gene (reference sequence). The CDR3 sequence is 11 residues long. Trimming shortened V by 1 base and J by 6 bases, and 5 bases separated the two germline ends. The CDR3 region has the DNA TGCAGTGCTAGAGTTTCCGATACGCAGTATTTT. This sequence encodes CSARVSDTQYF.

There are many counts of this clonotype. V usage is TRBV7-2 and J usage is TRBJ1-1; 9 nucleotides match TRBD1. V lost 7 bases and J lost 1; bases outside the gene matches: 7. This CDR3 contains 15 residues. Germline assignment: CDR1 SGHTA and CDR2 FQGNSA. The CDR3 protein is CASKLQGARNTEAFF. The CDR3 DNA follows: TGTGCCAGCAAGTTACAGGGGGCGAGGAACACTGAAGCTTTCTTT.

Many counts were recorded for this clonotype. DNA for the CDR3: TGTGCCAGCAGGACCCAAGGGGGGACCCAGTACTTC. Residues: CASRTQGGTQYF. J is TRBJ2-5 and V is TRBV12-3 or TRBV12-4; perhaps TRBD1 as D (6 bases). The CDR3 totals 12 residues. The germline V and J ends were trimmed by 6 bases and 7 bases, with 12 bases remaining between them.

The V gene is TRBV5-4, the J gene TRBJ2-7, with TRBD2 matching 10 bases. V trimming: 4 bases; J trimming: 4 bases; junction bases outside the gene matches: 11. This CDR3 contains 16 residues. Per the germline V gene, CDR1 is SGHNT and CDR2 is YYREEE (reference sequence). CDR3 protein: CASSPQPLAGEYEQYF. In DNA, the CDR3 is TGTGCCAGCAGCCCGCAACCTCTAGCGGGAGAGTACGAGCAGTACTTC.

This clonotype appeared many times. The chain combines TRBV5-5 with TRBJ1-1; D not certain. V lost 1 base to trimming and J lost 10 bases, with 14 bases between them. The CDR3 loop spans 13 amino acids. Germline V gives CDR1 SGHKS, CDR2 YYEKEE (reference sequence). The CDR3 region has the DNA TGTGCCAGCAGCTTGTACTCGTCAGAGCGAGCTTTCTTT. Protein sequence: CASSLYSSERAFF.

This chain links TRBV4-2 with TRBJ2-3, with D tentatively TRBD2 (7 bases). Trimming pared 2 bases from V and 6 bases from J, leaving 18 bases between. Germline CDR1 reads LGHNA; CDR2 reads YNFKEQ. The CDR3 covers 16 residues. CDR3 amino acids: CASSQLVPQGGDTQYF. The CDR3 DNA follows: TGTGCCAGCAGCCAACTTGTTCCACAGGGAGGGGATACGCAGTATTTT.

CDR3 in amino acids: CASSTGTGLREQYF. The CDR3 nucleotides read TGTGCCAGCAGCACCGGGACAGGGCTACGCGAGCAGTACTTC. This chain connects TRBV3-1 to TRBJ2-7; 9 positions match TRBD1. Germline V gives CDR1 LGHDT, CDR2 YNNKEL (reference sequence). The CDR3 loop spans 14 amino acids. J was trimmed by 6 bases and V by 5 bases; bases with no gene match: 8.

The V gene is TRBV15, the J gene TRBJ2-2, with D possibly called TRBD1 or TRBD2 (6 bases each). Germline V gene lookup returns CDR1 LNHNV and CDR2 YYDKDF (reference sequence). The CDR3 extends over 17 amino acids. Trimming shortened V by 0 bases and J by 5 bases, and 16 bases separated the two germline ends. CDR3 amino acids: CATSRDLGGGITGELFF. The DNA for the CDR3 is TGTGCCACCAGCAGAGATCTTGGAGGGGGTATTACCGGGGAGCTGTTTTTT.

This clonotype was observed a few times. The chain combines TRBV18 with TRBJ1-2; a weak D match, TRBD1 (5 bases). The germline V gene has CDR1 KGHSH and CDR2 LQKENI. The V end was cut by 5 bases, the J end by 4 bases, with 17 bases between. The CDR3 runs 15 residues. Here the CDR3 DNA reads TGTGCCAGCTCAGAAGTCCAAAGTGGGGGCTATGGCTACACCTTC. It codes for CASSEVQSGGYGYTF.